This record looks at one T cell receptor beta chain sequence and its context. Its cognate antigen is unknown. MiXCR, run by TCRdb on the 5' RACE reads, gives a single entry per CDR3 protein. Seen here are about 120,000 distinct CDR3 sequences, 7.5% to 10% observed once, and the top ten hold roughly 43%. This sample is part of a study of T cells after yellow fever vaccination. On the study more broadly: Any fraction with a low cell number was prepared using SMART-Seq v4 Ultra Low Input. The study, taken as a whole, reports: Most clones from primary vaccination resurfaced after the booster (around 95% CD4, around 90% CD8).

Per germline, CDR1 SGHDN and CDR2 FVKESK. CDR3 size: 11 residues. V was cut by 4 bases and J by 7 bases, with 4 bases left in between. The chain couples TRBV14 to TRBJ2-2; no definite D call. The sequenced sample was CD8+ T cells sorted from PBMCs, obtained on the day of the yellow fever booster vaccination. The origin of this receptor is a man aged 18 to 30 who received the YFV17D yellow fever vaccine. The CDR3 here is CASSLYGELFF. CDR3 sequence (DNA): TGTGCCAGCAGCCTTTACGGGGAGCTGTTTTTT.